These T cell receptor beta chains were read from a single sample in a study of T cell changes during pregnancy in multiple sclerosis. Here immunoSEQ multiplex PCR was the method, and the copy in TCRdb shows in-frame clones only, minus some. The sample lists 75,000 to 95,000 clones; 89% were seen once. Source: peripheral blood, taken in the first trimester of pregnancy. The source is a female donor in good health, enrolled as a control in a pregnancy study. Both conserved end residues are part of each CDR3. The D gene is left open where the match is weak. Only some rows state a clone size, as once, few, many or a class for expanded clones.

NA,NA,TRBV6-5,TRBJ1-1,CASSYSTGPPAFF,TGTGCCAGCAGTTACTCGACTGGCCCCCCAGCTTTCTTT
TRBD1,NA,TRBV7-2,TRBJ2-7,CASSLETTGPYEQYF,TGTGCCAGCAGCTTAGAGACGACAGGGCCCTACGAGCAGTACTTC
NA,NA,TRBV4-1,TRBJ2-2,CASSQEGLIAGELFF,TGCGCCAGCAGCCAAGAAGGACTTATTGCCGGGGAGCTGTTTTTT
NA,NA,TRBV5-4,TRBJ1-2,CASSLGNRDGYTF,TGTGCCAGCAGCTTGGGAAACAGGGATGGCTACACCTTC
TRBD1,NA,TRBV9,TRBJ1-5,CASSVVDRVGFSWSNQPQHF,TGTGCCAGCAGCGTAGTAGACAGGGTAGGCTTTAGCTGGTCGAATCAGCCCCAGCATTTT
NA,NA,TRBV14,TRBJ2-3,CASSRALIGTDTQYF,TGTGCCAGCAGCCGAGCTTTAATCGGCACAGATACGCAGTATTTT
NA,NA,TRBV4-1,TRBJ1-2,CASSQLLGLDGYTF,TGCGCCAGCAGCCAATTACTGGGACTAGATGGCTACACCTTC
NA,NA,TRBV27,TRBJ2-3,CASSSPSTASTDTQYF,TGTGCCAGCAGTTCGCCATCTACTGCTAGCACAGATACGCAGTATTTT
TRBD1,NA,TRBV7-2,TRBJ1-3,CASSLTGAGNTIYF,TGTGCCAGCAGCTTGACAGGGGCTGGAAACACCATATATTTT
TRBD1,NA,TRBV2,TRBJ1-2,CASKGTEVNYGYTF,TGTGCCAGCAAGGGGACAGAAGTTAACTATGGCTACACCTTC
TRBD1,NA,TRBV4-1,TRBJ2-7,CASSQDPRTGGFHEQYF,TGCGCCAGCAGCCAGGACCCCCGGACAGGGGGCTTCCACGAGCAGTACTTC
NA,NA,TRBV18,TRBJ1-5,CASSPYMDTRPQHF,TGTGCCAGCTCACCGTATATGGACACGAGGCCCCAGCATTTT
TRBD1,few,TRBV6-6,TRBJ2-2,CASSYLGQGNTGELFF,TGTGCCAGCAGTTACTTGGGACAGGGAAACACCGGGGAGCTGTTTTTT
TRBD2,once,TRBV9,TRBJ2-1,CASSVERLAGGNDEQFF,TGTGCCAGCAGCGTAGAGAGACTAGCGGGGGGTAACGATGAGCAGTTCTTC
TRBD2,NA,TRBV19,TRBJ2-7,CASSIRGGPSYEQYF,TGTGCCAGTAGTATCCGCGGGGGGCCGTCCTACGAGCAGTACTTC